Sequencing of this T cell receptor beta chain was carried out in a study of fetal regulatory T cell absence and autoimmunity (TCRdb year 2017). Regarding the study in general: Exocrine pancreas autoimmunity was seen in the IPEX patients without clinical diabetes. The full study reports these points: TRB gene family usage was found to be broadly similar between cord blood and pancreas and to resemble published neonatal and adult repertoires. Compared with cord blood, the pancreas TCR compartment showed significant oligoclonal enrichment, and some top clones were enriched more than 95-fold. The oligoclonal enrichment was interpreted as support for antigen-driven autoimmunity in the pancreas before birth in IPEX syndrome.

For repertoire sequencing, genomic DNA was processed from frozen pancreas tissue. The DNeasy Blood and Tissue Kit was used to extract roughly 2-3.4 ug of genomic DNA from umbilical cord blood or frozen pancreas. Regarding this clone: Its antigen remains undetermined. No base quality information exists; no much larger clone differs at one position.

Relative to germline, V is 6 bases shorter and J is 1 base shorter, with 16 bases between their ends. Inclusive of the bounding cysteine and phenylalanine, the CDR3 is 15 residues long. Here the CDR3 DNA is all that survives: 45 bases in frame from base 1. For CDR1 and CDR2, the germline V gene lists SGHDT and YYEEEE. On the immunoSEQ human TCRbeta survey platform, a two-step multiplex PCR amplified and barcoded the TCRbeta CDR3 regions. Libraries were sequenced on Illumina instruments, with IgH sequenced in parallel from the same samples. In the source study's methods: To remove PCR and sequencing errors, raw reads were filtered against IMGT V, D, J definitions and grouped with a nearest-neighbor algorithm. A clone was defined as an identical nucleotide sequence, and differential abundance between tissues was tested with a Fisher exact test for each clone using a pFDR threshold of p<0.01. A minimum inclusion filter of 10 in either sample excluded clones with frequencies too low for statistical inference. The immunoSEQ Analyzer was used for pairwise clonal comparisons, and IMGT tools were used to assess gene family usage. TCRdb took over this immuneACCESS table, retaining in-frame rearrangements with V and J assigned. Such tables are incomplete; in checked studies, under half of the missing clones stem from an unresolved V gene, and the remainder is unexplained. V, J and clone size derive from that table, while D and trimming were established from the DNA sequence. The sample table lists 85,000 to 100,000 clones, approximately 75% of them with a count of one. The top ten clones comprise roughly 2% of the sample.

This clonotype originated in a male donor with IPEX syndrome. Sequencing input: pancreas tissue. The chain employs TRBV5-6 and TRBJ2-5; the D gene is perhaps TRBD2, from 6 matching bases. The DNA is TGTGCCAGCATCCGAAAGCGGGCACTCCAAGAGACCCAGTACTTC. This gives the protein CASIRKRALQETQYF. When the CDR3 is completed using the reference TRBV5-6 and TRBJ2-5 genes on either side, the full variable domain is DAGVTQSPTHLIKTRGQQVTLRCSPKSGHDTVSWYQQALGQGPQFIFQYYEEEERQRGNFPDRFSGHQFPNYSSELNVNALLLGDSALYLCASIRKRALQETQYFGPGTRLLVL.